The T cell receptor beta chain under discussion was sequenced for a study of OX40 agonist ivuxolimab in advanced cancers. As for the study in general: Ivuxolimab was delivered to patients intravenously every 2 weeks at doses spanning 0.01 to 10 mg/kg. Overall study findings and caveats: CD8+ T cells were the subset that, on average, had more expanded clones than CD4+.

This table comes from immunoSEQ multiplex PCR, and its TCRdb copy is limited to in-frame clones, with some not included. The data contain over 45,000 clones, approximately 90% of them singletons. The CDR3 is 12 amino acids. Looked up from germline, CDR1 is SGHTA and CDR2 is FQGNSA. Deletions cut 1 base from V and 5 bases from J, with 4 bases between. As for this clone: The antigen remains undetermined.

Sequenced material: CD4+ or CD8+ T cells sorted from blood, taken in a trial of the OX40 agonist ivuxolimab. The V call is TRBV7-2, the J call TRBJ2-3; D is ambiguous. This receptor was identified in an adult with an advanced solid tumor such as melanoma, head and neck, liver or kidney cancer. The CDR3 DNA reads as TGTGCCAGCAGCTTAGGTAGAGATACGCAGTATTTT. This codes for CASSLGRDTQYF.